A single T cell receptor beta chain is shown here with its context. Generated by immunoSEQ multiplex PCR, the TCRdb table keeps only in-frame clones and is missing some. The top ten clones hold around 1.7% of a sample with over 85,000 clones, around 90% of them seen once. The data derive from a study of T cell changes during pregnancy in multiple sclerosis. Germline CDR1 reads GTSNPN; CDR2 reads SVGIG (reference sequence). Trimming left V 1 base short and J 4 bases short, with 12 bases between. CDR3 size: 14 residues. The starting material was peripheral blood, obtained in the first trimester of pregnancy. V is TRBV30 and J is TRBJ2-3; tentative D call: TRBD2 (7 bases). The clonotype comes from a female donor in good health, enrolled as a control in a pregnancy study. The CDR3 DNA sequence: TGTGCCTGGAGTGGGGAGGGGGGTCCAGATACGCAGTATTTT. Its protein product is CAWSGEGGPDTQYF.